Sequencing of this T cell receptor beta chain was carried out in a study of vaccination and CD4 T cells after COVID-19. Study in general: Vaccinees got either two BNT162b2 doses or two mRNA-1273 doses.

Whole-study results and caveats: In convalescent patients, a median approximately 90% of reactive clones appeared only post-vaccination.

The treatment here: approximately nine-day PBMC culture with coronavirus spike peptide pools or control peptides (ViraFEST assay). Oncomine TCR Beta short-read sequencing was applied to DNA from cultured CD4+ T cells. TCRdb itself ran the PCR reads through MiXCR, one entry per CDR3 protein. In the table there are over 14,000 distinct CDR3 sequences, approximately 30% of which are singletons. V gave up 0 bases and J gave up 7 bases, with 12 bases separating them. The CDR3 runs 14 residues. This clonotype was recorded once. Its target is unknown. The chain is built from TRBV12-3 or TRBV12-4 and TRBJ1-1; weak D call: TRBD1 (6 bases). The source was CD4+ T cells from blood, cultured in vitro, collected after SARS-CoV-2 vaccination. This clonotype was sampled from a human donor who had recovered from COVID-19. CDR3 in amino acids: CASSLARGQSEAFF. CDR3 sequence (DNA): TGTGCCAGCAGTTTAGCACGGGGGCAGAGTGAAGCTTTCTTT.